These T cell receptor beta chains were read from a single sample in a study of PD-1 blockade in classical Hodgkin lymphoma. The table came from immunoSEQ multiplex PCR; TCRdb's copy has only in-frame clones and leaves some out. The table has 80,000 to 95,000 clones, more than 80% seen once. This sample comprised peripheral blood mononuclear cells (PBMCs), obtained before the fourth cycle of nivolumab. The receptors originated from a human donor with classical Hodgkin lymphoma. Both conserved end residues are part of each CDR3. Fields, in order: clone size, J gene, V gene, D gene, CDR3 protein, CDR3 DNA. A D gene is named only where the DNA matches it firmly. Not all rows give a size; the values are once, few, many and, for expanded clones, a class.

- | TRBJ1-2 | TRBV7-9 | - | CASSLEGYGYTF | TGTGCCAGCAGCTTAGAGGGATATGGCTACACCTTC
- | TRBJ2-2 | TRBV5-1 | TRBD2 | CASSLVGLAANTGELFF | TGCGCCAGCAGCTTGGTCGGACTAGCGGCGAACACCGGGGAGCTGTTTTTT
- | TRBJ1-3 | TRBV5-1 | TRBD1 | CASSLGGGALDTIYF | TGCGCCAGCAGCTTGGGAGGGGGCGCGTTGGACACCATATATTTT
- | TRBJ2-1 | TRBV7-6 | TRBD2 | CASSLGRGFWGNEQFF | TGTGCCAGCAGCTTAGGGCGGGGGTTTTGGGGCAATGAGCAGTTCTTC
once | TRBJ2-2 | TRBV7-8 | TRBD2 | CASSSREGLIGELFF | TGTGCCAGCAGCTCCCGGGAGGGTCTCATCGGGGAGCTGTTTTTT
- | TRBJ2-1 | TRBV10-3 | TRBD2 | CATGTSGNEQFF | TGTGCCACCGGGACTAGCGGTAATGAGCAGTTCTTC
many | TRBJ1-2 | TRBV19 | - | CASSIPYGYTF | TGTGCCAGTAGTATCCCTTATGGCTACACCTTC
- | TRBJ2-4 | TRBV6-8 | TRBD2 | CATGSRGLAGGMGYIQYF | TGTGCCACCGGGAGCAGGGGACTAGCGGGCGGGATGGGTTACATTCAGTACTTC
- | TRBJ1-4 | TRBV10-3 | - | CASSYGIGEKLFF | TGTGCCAGCAGTTACGGGATTGGTGAAAAACTGTTTTTT
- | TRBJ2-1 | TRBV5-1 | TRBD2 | CASSLKRLAGANGQFF | TGCGCCAGCAGCTTGAAGCGTCTAGCGGGAGCCAATGGGCAGTTCTTC
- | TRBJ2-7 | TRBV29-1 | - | CSVRRDREQYF | TGCAGCGTTCGGAGGGATCGCGAGCAGTACTTC
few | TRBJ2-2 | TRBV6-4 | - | CASSSLVTGELFF | TGTGCCAGCAGCTCACTAGTAACCGGGGAGCTGTTTTTT